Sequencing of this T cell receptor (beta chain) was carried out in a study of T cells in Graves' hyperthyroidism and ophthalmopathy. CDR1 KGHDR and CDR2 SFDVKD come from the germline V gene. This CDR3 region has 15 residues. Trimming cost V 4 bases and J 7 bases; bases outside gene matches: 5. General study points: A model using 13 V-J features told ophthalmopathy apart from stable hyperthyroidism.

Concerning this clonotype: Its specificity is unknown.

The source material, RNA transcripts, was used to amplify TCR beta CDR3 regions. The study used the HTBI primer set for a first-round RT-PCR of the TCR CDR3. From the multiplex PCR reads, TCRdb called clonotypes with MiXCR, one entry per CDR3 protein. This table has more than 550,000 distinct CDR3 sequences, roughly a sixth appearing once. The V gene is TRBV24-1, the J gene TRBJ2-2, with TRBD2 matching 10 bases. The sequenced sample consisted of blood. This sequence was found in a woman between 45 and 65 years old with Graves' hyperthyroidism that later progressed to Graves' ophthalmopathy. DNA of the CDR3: TGTGCCACCAGTGACTCCGGACTAGCGGTCGGGGAGCTGTTTTTT. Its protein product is CATSDSGLAVGELFF.